Listed below are T cell receptor beta chains from one sample, sequenced in a study of spatial heterogeneity in lung cancer. Using its own MiXCR run on the 5' RACE reads, TCRdb lists one record per CDR3 protein. The sample lists 39,000 or so distinct CDR3 sequences, roughly a tenth occurring once. Sequenced material: PBMCs, taken at follow-up. Receptor source: a female donor with early-stage non-small cell lung cancer. Both conserved end residues are trimmed from each CDR3.

j_gene	v_gene	CDR3aa
TRBJ1-2	TRBV3-1	ASSLTSQGGYT
TRBJ2-7	TRBV19	ASSNRGGTYEQY
TRBJ2-6	TRBV4-1	ASSPSPVGGGRRANVLT
TRBJ1-2	TRBV28	ASRGPGAGSQGYT
TRBJ2-2	TRBV4-1	ASSQALQGANGELF
TRBJ2-3	TRBV4-3	ASSQDAQVDTQY
TRBJ2-7	TRBV18	ASSLPTGGHPYEQY
TRBJ2-6	TRBV7-2	ASSPTSSGANVLT
TRBJ1-1	TRBV11-1	ASSSRQGMNTEAF
TRBJ2-7	TRBV29-1	SAGLTVYEQY
TRBJ2-3	TRBV20-1	SATQSETAATGGHTQY
TRBJ2-5	TRBV7-3	ASSLNGGLQETQY
TRBJ2-1	TRBV7-6	ASNLRRLPDTRPFRNEQF
TRBJ1-5	TRBV28	ASSQRAGMGNQPQH
TRBJ1-6	TRBV3-1	ASSQVSGADSPLH
TRBJ1-6	TRBV7-2	ASSLDRGGNSPLH
TRBJ2-7	TRBV20-1	SARDRQGPPYEQY
TRBJ1-4	TRBV6-6	ASSYLTFRDEKLF
TRBJ1-2	TRBV20-1	SARQPAYGYT
TRBJ2-7	TRBV7-6	ASSLGGRGTYSYEQY
TRBJ2-5	TRBV4-1	ASSGTGQETQY
TRBJ1-1	TRBV3-1	ASSQVTGAGTEAF
TRBJ2-5	TRBV3-1	ASSQGTGEKETQY
TRBJ1-2	TRBV7-6	ASSPAGTVNYGYT
TRBJ2-2	TRBV6-2/TRBV6-3	ASSYDFLGELF
TRBJ1-2	TRBV6-2/TRBV6-3	ASSYEGSFYGYT
TRBJ2-3	TRBV7-2	ASSPLSGTGSTDTQY
TRBJ1-1	TRBV27	ASRVSNTEAF
TRBJ1-6	TRBV20-1	SARPGVSPLH
TRBJ1-1	TRBV7-9	ASRNRPKQGTDTEAF
TRBJ1-1	TRBV20-1	SATSGVIAEAF
TRBJ2-3	TRBV5-4	ASSTDYTDTQY
TRBJ2-3	TRBV5-1	ASSLDTHTDTQY
TRBJ2-7	TRBV27	ASNPGAFAGTGVPYEQY
TRBJ2-4	TRBV7-9	ASSFATSGVSKNIQY
TRBJ2-7	TRBV3-1	ASSPTSGGEISYEQY
TRBJ1-5	TRBV9	ASSQTGDSNQPQH
TRBJ2-1	TRBV10-3	AISTVTGGSSYNEQF
TRBJ1-5	TRBV27	ASSLSPNQPQH
TRBJ2-1	TRBV7-2	ASSSGASSYNEQF
TRBJ2-3	TRBV15	ATSLGATDTQY
TRBJ2-5	TRBV7-8	ASSTHPRSETQY
TRBJ2-7	TRBV6-6	ASSPTGGFDEQY
TRBJ2-2	TRBV6-2/TRBV6-3	ASSYSILPEDTNTGELF
TRBJ2-4	TRBV7-9	ASSPKTVLIAKNIQY
TRBJ2-5	TRBV20-1	SAKYPGGRETQY
TRBJ1-2	TRBV6-6	ASSFGTGAAGYT
TRBJ2-3	TRBV29-1	SVVEGADTQY
TRBJ1-4	TRBV12-3/TRBV12-4	ASSSSGTPFEKLF
TRBJ1-1	TRBV5-6	ASSFRDRGTEAF
TRBJ2-7	TRBV5-5	ASSLVGLAGARSYEQY
TRBJ2-7	TRBV2	ASSPSGVRHEQY
TRBJ2-7	TRBV2	ASRGLAGALGWY
TRBJ2-2	TRBV19	ASRGPGSAAGELF
TRBJ2-2	TRBV18	ASSPGQPPTGELF
TRBJ1-5	TRBV5-8	ASSLASISSNQPQH
TRBJ1-1	TRBV21-1	ASSKGTDKPRKNTEAF